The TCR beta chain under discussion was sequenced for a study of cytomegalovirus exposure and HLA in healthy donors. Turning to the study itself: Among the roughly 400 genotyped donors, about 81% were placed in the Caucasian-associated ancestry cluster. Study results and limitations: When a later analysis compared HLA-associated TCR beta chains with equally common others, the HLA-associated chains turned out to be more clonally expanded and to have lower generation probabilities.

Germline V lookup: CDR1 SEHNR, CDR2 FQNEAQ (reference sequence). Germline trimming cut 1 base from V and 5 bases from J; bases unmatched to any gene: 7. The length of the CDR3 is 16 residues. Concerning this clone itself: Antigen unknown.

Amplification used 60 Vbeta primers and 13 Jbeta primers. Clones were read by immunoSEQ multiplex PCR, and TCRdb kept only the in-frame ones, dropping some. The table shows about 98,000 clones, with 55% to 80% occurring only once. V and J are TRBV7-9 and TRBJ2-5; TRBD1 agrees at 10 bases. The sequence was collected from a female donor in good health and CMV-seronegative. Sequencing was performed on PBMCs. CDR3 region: CASSLGWTGGLETQYF. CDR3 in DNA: TGTGCCAGCAGCTTAGGATGGACAGGGGGGTTGGAGACCCAGTACTTC. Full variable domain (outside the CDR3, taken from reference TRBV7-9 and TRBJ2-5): DTGVSQNPRHKITKRGQNVTFRCDPISEHNRLYWYRQTLGQGPEFLTYFQNEAQLEKSRLLSDRFSAERPKGSFSTLEIQRTEQGDSAMYLCASSLGWTGGLETQYFGPGTRLLVL.